These T cell receptor beta chains were read from a single sample in a study of T cell changes during pregnancy in multiple sclerosis. Sequencing was performed with immunoSEQ multiplex PCR; in TCRdb, only in-frame clones are kept and a portion is missing. Among tens of thousands of clones, just over 90% were seen once, and the ten largest hold more than 0.45%. The starting material was CD4+ T cells from peripheral blood mononuclear cells, obtained in the second trimester of pregnancy. The receptors shown here come from a female donor with multiple sclerosis, enrolled in a pregnancy study. Both conserved end residues are part of each CDR3. The D gene is left open where the match is weak. Where a row states a size, it is once, few, many or the class of an expanded clone; other rows omit it.

clone_size,v_call,j_call,d_call,cdr3_nt,cdr3_aa
NA,TRBV6-5,TRBJ1-2,TRBD1,TGTGCCAGCAGTTCCGACAGGGGGCGAGACTATGGCTACACCTTC,CASSSDRGRDYGYTF
NA,TRBV9,TRBJ2-2,TRBD2,TGTGCCAGCAGCCCCCCCCGGGGCGGGAGGGCCGGAGGGAAGCGGAACACCGGGGAGCTGTTTTTT,CASSPPRGGRAGGKRNTGELFF
NA,TRBV19,TRBJ1-5,TRBD1,TGTGCCAGTAGTAGACAGGGAAAAGAATTTCAGCCCCAGCATTTT,CASSRQGKEFQPQHF
NA,TRBV4-3,TRBJ2-1,TRBD2,TGCGCCAGCAGCCAAGAGGGCCTTGGGGCTAGCGGGACAACAGAGCAGTTCTTC,CASSQEGLGASGTTEQFF
once,TRBV6-5,TRBJ1-5,NA,TGTGCCAGCAGACTACGGCGGAGCGATCAGCCCCAGCATTTT,CASRLRRSDQPQHF
NA,TRBV4-3,TRBJ1-3,NA,TGCGCCAGCAGCCAAGAGTCACAGTACGGAAACACCATATATTTT,CASSQESQYGNTIYF
NA,TRBV6-5,TRBJ1-3,TRBD1,TGTGCCAGCAGTTTTCGTCCGGGACAGGCTGGAAACACCATATATTTT,CASSFRPGQAGNTIYF
NA,TRBV6-6,TRBJ2-7,NA,TGTGCCAGCAGTTACCCGACGAGGAGCTCCTACGAGCAGTACTTC,CASSYPTRSSYEQYF
NA,TRBV9,TRBJ2-1,TRBD2,TGTGCCAGCAGCGTATGGGGCGGGGGGAGCTACAATGAGCAGTTCTTC,CASSVWGGGSYNEQFF
NA,TRBV6-6,TRBJ2-2,TRBD2,TGTGCCAGCAGTTACTCCCTAGCGGGGAACACCGGGGAGCTGTTTTTT,CASSYSLAGNTGELFF
once,TRBV30,TRBJ2-3,NA,TGTGCCTGGAGTTCAGGGCAGATCACAGATACGCAGTATTTT,CAWSSGQITDTQYF
NA,TRBV11-2,TRBJ1-1,NA,TGTGCCAGCAGCCAACCCCTACAGGATCCCACTGAAGCTTTCTTT,CASSQPLQDPTEAFF
NA,TRBV5-8,TRBJ2-2,NA,TGTGCCAGCAGCTTGGCCGCGAAAGAGATCGCGAACACCGGGGAGCTGTTTTTT,CASSLAAKEIANTGELFF